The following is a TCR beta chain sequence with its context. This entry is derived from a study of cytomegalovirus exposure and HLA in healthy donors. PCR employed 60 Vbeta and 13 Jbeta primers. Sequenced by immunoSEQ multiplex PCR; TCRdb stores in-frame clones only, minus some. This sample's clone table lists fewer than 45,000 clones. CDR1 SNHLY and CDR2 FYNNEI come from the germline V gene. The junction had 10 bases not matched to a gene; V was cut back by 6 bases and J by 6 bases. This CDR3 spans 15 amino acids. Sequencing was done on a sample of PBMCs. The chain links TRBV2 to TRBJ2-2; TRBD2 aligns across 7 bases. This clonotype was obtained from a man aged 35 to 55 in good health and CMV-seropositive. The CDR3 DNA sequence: TGTGCCAGCAGGGCCCAAGGTGGGGGGGCCGGGGAGCTGTTTTTT. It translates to CASRAQGGGAGELFF. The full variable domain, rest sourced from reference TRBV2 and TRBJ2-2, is EPEVTQTPSHQVTQMGQEVILRCVPISNHLYFYWYRQILGQKVEFLVSFYNNEISEKSEIFDDQFSVERPDGSNFTLKIRSTKLEDSAMYFCASRAQGGGAGELFFGEGSRLTVL.